Each of the 6 T cell receptor beta chains below was sequenced from the same sample in a study of T cell repertoires in cytomegalovirus infection. Their recognized antigens are unknown. TCRdb fed the reads into MiXCR, producing one record per CDR3 protein. The sample lists about half a million distinct CDR3 sequences; around 30% were seen once. Specimen: cultured PBMCs, collected from culture after CMV antigen stimulation. The receptors shown here come from a human donor in good health (CMV status not recorded). Some clones in this sample may be carry-over from other donors' samples.

This clonotype appeared a few times. The rearrangement links TRBV4-1 to TRBJ1-1; D gene ambiguous. This CDR3 region has 15 residues. Germline CDR1 is MGHRA and CDR2 is YSYEKL. The V end was cut by 0 bases, the J end by 6 bases, with 14 bases between. CDR3: CASSQDRELSAEAFF. Written as DNA, the CDR3 is TGCGCCAGCAGCCAAGATCGGGAGCTGAGCGCTGAAGCTTTCTTT.

This clonotype was recorded a few times. The chain is built from TRBV29-1 and TRBJ1-1; 7 bases agree with TRBD1. The junction had 9 bases not matched to a gene; V was cut back by 3 bases and J by 11 bases. Germline-derived CDR1 and CDR2 are SQVTM and ANQGSEA. The CDR3 loop spans 12 amino acids. The DNA of the CDR3 is TGCAGCGTTGATACCACAGGGGCGACGGCTTTCTTT. Protein product: CSVDTTGATAFF.

The chain carries TRBV28 and TRBJ1-4; D gene ambiguous. From germline, CDR1 is MDHEN and CDR2 SYDVKM. Trimming left V 2 bases short and J 7 bases short, with 14 bases between. The length of the CDR3 is 15 residues. The CDR3 region is CASSLDTRKVEKLFF. The DNA of the CDR3 is TGTGCCAGCAGTTTAGATACCAGGAAAGTTGAAAAACTGTTTTTT.

At least ten counts were recorded for this clonotype. V and J are TRBV7-2 and TRBJ2-5; D remains ambiguous. The CDR3 has 13 amino acids. Germline CDR1 is SGHTA and CDR2 is FQGNSA. Trimming took 0 bases from V and 10 from J, leaving 12 bases between them. CDR3 bases: TGTGCCAGCAGCTTAGCGGGGTTTCTTTTCCAGTACTTC. Amino acid sequence: CASSLAGFLFQYF.

This clonotype occurred a few times. Here the CDR3 DNA reads TGTGCCAGCAGTGCGTTAGTGGCGGACAATGAGCAGTTCTTC. Amino acid sequence: CASSALVADNEQFF. This rearrangement joins TRBV2 to TRBJ2-1; D not resolved. This CDR3 comprises 14 residues. Trimming removed 4 bases at V and 5 bases at J, with 12 bases between. In germline, CDR1 is SNHLY, CDR2 FYNNEI.

A few counts support this clonotype. The chain couples TRBV7-9 to TRBJ1-1; D ambiguous. The germline V gene encodes CDR1 SEHNR and CDR2 FQNEAQ (reference sequence). The CDR3 is 13 amino acids. Deletions cut 5 bases from V and 4 bases from J, with 11 bases between. The CDR3, as DNA: TGTGCCAGCAGCGCAAGTGAGATCACTGAAGCTTTCTTT. Amino acid sequence: CASSASEITEAFF.